Sequencing of this TCR beta chain was carried out in a study of yellow fever vaccine responses in identical twins. Via MiXCR, TCRdb re-called the RT-PCR reads, giving one row per CDR3 protein. The data contain fewer than 9,500 distinct CDR3 sequences, approximately 88% of them singletons. This clonotype was seen a handful of times. Trimming at V came to 3 bases and at J to 2 bases, leaving 1 base not matched to a gene. In germline, CDR1 is SGHVS, CDR2 FNYEAQ. The CDR3 loop spans 14 amino acids. This rearrangement joins TRBV7-6 to TRBJ2-1; TRBD1 agrees at 7 bases. The sequence was obtained from a woman between 18 and 29 years old who received the yellow fever vaccine. The input for sequencing was T cells from blood (PBMCs), unsorted or a sorted subset (not recorded which), taken before or after yellow fever vaccination (not recorded which). As DNA, the CDR3 is TGTGCCAGCAGCTTGGGACAGCCCTACAATGAGCAGTTCTTC. The encoded protein is CASSLGQPYNEQFF.